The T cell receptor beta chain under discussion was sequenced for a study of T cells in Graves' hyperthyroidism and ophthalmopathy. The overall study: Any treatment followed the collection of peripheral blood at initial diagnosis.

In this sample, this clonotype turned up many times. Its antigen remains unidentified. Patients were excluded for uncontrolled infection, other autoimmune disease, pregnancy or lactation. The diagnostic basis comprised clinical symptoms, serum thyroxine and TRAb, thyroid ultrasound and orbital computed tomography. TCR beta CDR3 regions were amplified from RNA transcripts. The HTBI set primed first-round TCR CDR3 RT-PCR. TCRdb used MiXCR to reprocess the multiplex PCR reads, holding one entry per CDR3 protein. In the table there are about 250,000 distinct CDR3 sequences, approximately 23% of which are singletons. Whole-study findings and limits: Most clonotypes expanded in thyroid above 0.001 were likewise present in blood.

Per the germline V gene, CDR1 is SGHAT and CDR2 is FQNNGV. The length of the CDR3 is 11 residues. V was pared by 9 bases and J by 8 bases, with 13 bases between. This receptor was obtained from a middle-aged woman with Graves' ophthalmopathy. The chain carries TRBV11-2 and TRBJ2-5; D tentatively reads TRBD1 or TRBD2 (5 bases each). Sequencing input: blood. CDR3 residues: CASQGVVTQYF. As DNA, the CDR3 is TGTGCCAGTCAGGGAGTAGTTACCCAGTACTTC.